The 6 T cell receptor beta chains below all came from one sample that was sequenced in a study of T-cell memory formation after mild COVID-19. TCRdb re-derived calls from the 5' RACE reads in MiXCR, one entry per CDR3 protein. The sample includes 120,000 or so distinct CDR3 sequences, roughly 15% seen only once; the top ten take approximately 15%. The sequenced material came from PBMCs or a T cell subset sorted from them (not recorded which). All receptors derive from an adult woman who had mild COVID-19 (a few samples of this study predate the infection). Cell type and time point are not known.

The chain employs TRBV29-1 and TRBJ2-5; 8 bases match TRBD2. This CDR3 is 13 amino acids long. From germline, CDR1 is SQVTM and CDR2 ANQGSEA. V lost 4 bases to trimming and J lost 3 bases; unmatched junction nucleotides: 4. The CDR3 protein is CSVVRTSKETQYF. DNA for the CDR3: TGCAGCGTTGTGCGGACTAGCAAAGAGACCCAGTACTTC.

CDR3 sequence reads: CSARGGQGGNNSPLHF. CDR3 DNA: TGCAGTGCTAGAGGGGGACAGGGGGGCAATAATTCACCCCTCCACTTT. The rearrangement links TRBV20-1 to TRBJ1-6, with 11 bases fitting TRBD1. Germline V gene sequence: CDR1 DFQATT, CDR2 SNEGSKA (reference sequence). V was clipped by 1 base and J by 5 bases; unmatched bases: 4. The CDR3 has 16 amino acids.

The chain has TRBV5-1 and TRBJ2-5, with TRBD1 identical over 8 bases. V was pared by 2 bases and J by 3 bases, with 6 bases of the junction left unmatched. The CDR3 contains 15 residues. Germline values: CDR1 SGHRS, CDR2 YFSETQ. This chain's CDR3 is CASSFLRGREETQYF. The CDR3 DNA reads TGCGCCAGCAGCTTTCTCAGGGGGCGCGAAGAGACCCAGTACTTC.

The chain has TRBV4-1 and TRBJ1-5, with 8 bases fitting TRBD1. Germline-derived CDR1 and CDR2 are MGHRA and YSYEKL. J was trimmed by 5 bases and V by 4 bases; bases with no gene match: 7. This CDR3 contains 15 residues. Written as DNA, the CDR3 is TGCGCCAGCAGCCCTGGACAGGGTAGAGATCAGCCCCAGCATTTT. Its translation: CASSPGQGRDQPQHF.

The chain links TRBV4-1 to TRBJ2-3; a weak D match, TRBD2 (6 bases). Trimming removed 0 bases at V and 4 bases at J, with 17 bases between. The V gene's germline CDR1 is MGHRA and CDR2 YSYEKL. This CDR3 region has 17 residues. The CDR3 nucleotides are TGCGCCAGCAGCCAAGACCCACCCTTAGCGGCTGCAGATACGCAGTATTTT. Its translation is CASSQDPPLAAADTQYF.

The V and J genes are TRBV24-1 and TRBJ2-5; no clear D. CDR1 KGHDR and CDR2 SFDVKD come from the germline V gene. The V and J ends lost 1 base and 2 bases respectively, with 10 bases between them. The CDR3 loop spans 15 amino acids. The CDR3 DNA follows: TGTGCCACCAGTGATTTTGACCCCGGGCAAGAGACCCAGTACTTC. Residues: CATSDFDPGQETQYF.